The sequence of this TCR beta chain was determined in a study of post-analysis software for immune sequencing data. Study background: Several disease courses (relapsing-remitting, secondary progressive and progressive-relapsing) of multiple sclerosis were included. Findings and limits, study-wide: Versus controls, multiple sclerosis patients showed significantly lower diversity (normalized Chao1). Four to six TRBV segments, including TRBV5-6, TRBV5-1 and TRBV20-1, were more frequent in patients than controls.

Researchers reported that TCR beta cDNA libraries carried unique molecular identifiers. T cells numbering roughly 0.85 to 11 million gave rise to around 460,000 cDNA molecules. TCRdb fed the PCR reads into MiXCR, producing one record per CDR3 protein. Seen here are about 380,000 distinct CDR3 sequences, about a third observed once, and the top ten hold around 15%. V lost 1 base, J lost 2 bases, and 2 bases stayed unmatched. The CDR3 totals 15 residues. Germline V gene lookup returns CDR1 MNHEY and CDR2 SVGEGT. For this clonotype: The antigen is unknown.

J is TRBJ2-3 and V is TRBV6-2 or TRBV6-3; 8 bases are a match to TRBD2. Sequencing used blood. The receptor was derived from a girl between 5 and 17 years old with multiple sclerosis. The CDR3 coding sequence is TGTGCCAGCAGTTACTTGGGACTAGTCACAGATACGCAGTATTTT. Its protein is CASSYLGLVTDTQYF.